This T cell receptor (beta chain) was identified during a study of shared clonotypes between healthy human individuals. V was shortened by 4 bases and J by 4 bases, with 5 bases between the two germline ends. From germline, CDR1 is SQVTM and CDR2 ANQGSEA. The CDR3 runs to 11 residues. As for this clone: Other DNA sequences in the same sample also yield this CDR3.

Produced via immunoSEQ multiplex PCR; TCRdb's table is partial and in-frame only. The data show 1,500,000 or so clones, around 97% seen once. The chain carries TRBV29-1 and TRBJ2-1; D gene unclear. This clonotype was obtained from a man aged 25 to 40 in good health. Sequencing was carried out using naive CD4+ T cells sorted from blood. Sample subset: CD45RA+ positively selected. CDR3 bases: TGCAGCGTTGGCGGATACAATGAGCAGTTCTTC. It codes for CSVGGYNEQFF.